The clone carrying this T cell receptor (beta chain) has a single count. No antigen is known for it. From germline, CDR1 is LGHNA and CDR2 YNFKEQ. Germline trimming cut 1 base from V and 5 bases from J; bases unmatched to any gene: 6. The CDR3 has 15 amino acids. These data come from a study of post-analysis software for immune sequencing data. Study outcomes and limitations: TRBV5-6, TRBV5-1 and TRBV20-1 belonged to a set of roughly 5 TRBV segments that were more frequent in patients than controls.

Unique-molecular-identifier-tagged TCR beta cDNA libraries were used. TCRdb passed the PCR reads through MiXCR, listing each CDR3 protein once. Here the sample spans approximately 770,000 distinct CDR3 sequences, around 45% being singletons. The source is a girl aged 10 to 17 with multiple sclerosis. The chain uses TRBV4-2 and TRBJ2-5; TRBD2 matches 8 bases. What was sequenced was blood. CDR3: CASSQGGLDGETQYF. The CDR3 DNA sequence: TGTGCCAGCAGCCAAGGGGGACTAGATGGGGAGACCCAGTACTTC.